Listed here are 5 T cell receptor beta chains from one sample, sequenced in a study of post-analysis software for immune sequencing data. Researchers reported that TCR beta cDNA libraries carried unique molecular identifiers. TCRdb re-called the PCR reads with MiXCR, one entry per CDR3 protein. Of about 770,000 distinct CDR3 sequences in the sample, around 42% were seen once. Their recognized antigens are unknown. Study-wide results and caveats: Five or six TRBV segments, TRBV5-6, TRBV5-1 and TRBV20-1 among them, were found more frequent in patients than controls.

The sequenced material came from blood. Receptors were obtained from a girl aged 10-17 years with multiple sclerosis.

The V gene is TRBV20-1, the J gene TRBJ1-6; possible D gene TRBD1, 5 bases. Germline CDR1 is DFQATT and CDR2 is SNEGSKA (reference sequence). The V and J ends lost 1 base and 6 bases respectively, with 7 bases between them. The CDR3 is made up of 13 amino acids. CDR3: CSARVQANSPLHF. The CDR3 nucleotides are TGCAGTGCTAGAGTACAGGCTAATTCACCCCTCCACTTT.

As regards this clonotype: A much larger clone is a single base away; this may be a read error. The CDR3 DNA reads as TGTGCCAGCAACGGACAGGGCTATGGCTACACCTTC. Translating gives CASNGQGYGYTF. This chain links TRBV6-2 or TRBV6-3 with TRBJ1-2, with 8 bases lining up with TRBD1. The V gene end was trimmed by 7 bases and the J gene end by 4 bases; junction bases not matched to a gene: 2. The germline V gene encodes CDR1 MNHEY and CDR2 SVGEGT. The CDR3 contains 12 residues.

The chain joins TRBV5-1 to TRBJ2-3; perhaps TRBD1 as D (5 bases). This CDR3 spans 14 amino acids. V dropped 0 bases and J dropped 4 bases, with 9 bases sitting between them. Germline values: CDR1 SGHRS, CDR2 YFSETQ. The CDR3 region is CASSLEPGSDTQYF. In nucleotides, the CDR3 is TGCGCCAGCAGCTTGGAACCAGGGTCAGATACGCAGTATTTT. Using reference TRBV5-1 and TRBJ2-3 for the parts outside the CDR3, the full variable domain is KAGVTQTPRYLIKTRGQQVTLSCSPISGHRSVSWYQQTPGQGLQFLFEYFSETQRNKGNFPGRFSGRQFSNSRSEMNVSTLELGDSALYLCASSLEPGSDTQYFGPGTRLTVL.

The J gene is TRBJ2-5, the V gene TRBV12-3 or TRBV12-4, with D possibly being TRBD1 or TRBD2 (5 bases each). The DNA end is more similar to TRBJ2-7, so the J call may be wrong. The CDR3 covers 13 residues. The CDR3 is CASNWGWVDEQYF. The CDR3 DNA reads TGTGCCAGCAACTGGGGGTGGGTCGACGAGCAGTACTTC.

The chain employs TRBV29-1 and TRBJ1-2; TRBD1 matches 10 bases. The CDR3 extends over 14 amino acids. Trimming took 5 bases from V and 5 from J; bases not matched to a gene: 8. CDR1 is SQVTM, CDR2 ANQGSEA, per germline. The CDR3 region has the DNA TGCAGCGTTTTAACAGACAGGGGGCCGTATGGCTACACCTTC. Translating gives CSVLTDRGPYGYTF.